The 13 T cell receptor beta chains given below trace back to one sample, sequenced in a study of blood T cell repertoires in COVID-19. Assay used: immunoSEQ multiplex PCR; TCRdb lists only in-frame clones, some missing. The sample lists 250,000 or so clones, 70% to 90% seen once, with approximately 2.4% in the top ten. Sequencing used peripheral blood. Source of these receptors: a man younger than 40 with COVID-19, enrolled during active disease.

The rearrangement uses TRBV20-1 and TRBJ2-2, with TRBD1 as a possible D gene (6 bases). Trimming shortened V by 6 bases and J by 5 bases, and 7 bases separated the two germline ends. The CDR3 is 11 amino acids. Germline CDR1 reads DFQATT; CDR2 reads SNEGSKA (reference sequence). CDR3: CSAGGTGELFF. DNA for the CDR3: TGCAGTGCAGGGGGAACCGGGGAGCTGTTTTTT.

The DNA for the CDR3 is TGCACCAGCAGCCAAGATGGCGGGGGGCGATCCTACAATGAGCAGTTCTTC. Amino acid sequence: CTSSQDGGGRSYNEQFF. The chain links TRBV1 to TRBJ2-1; TRBD2 is the table's D call, not checked against the DNA. TRBV1 is an annotated pseudogene. This CDR3 region has 17 residues.

Only a few counts were recorded for this clone. The chain links TRBV4-1 to TRBJ1-2; 7 bases fit TRBD1. With V trimmed by 6 bases and J by 2 bases, 12 bases remained unmatched. The CDR3 contains 16 residues. Germline V lookup: CDR1 MGHRA, CDR2 YSYEKL. Here the CDR3 DNA reads TGCGCCAGCAGTTCTTTCGTGCGACAGGGAAACTATGGCTACACCTTC. Amino acid sequence: CASSSFVRQGNYGYTF.

This chain joins TRBV18 and TRBJ1-1; the D is unclear. V was pared by 8 bases and J by 3 bases, with 16 bases between. The CDR3 is 14 residues long. Germline V gene sequence: CDR1 KGHSH, CDR2 LQKENI. CDR3 residues: CASAQLITDTEAFF. As DNA, the CDR3 is TGTGCCAGCGCCCAACTTATTACGGACACTGAAGCTTTCTTT.

The chain has TRBV7-2 and TRBJ2-1; 9 nucleotides line up with TRBD2. This CDR3 has 15 residues. Per the germline V gene, CDR1 is SGHTA and CDR2 is FQGNSA. Trimming took 1 base from V and 9 from J; bases not matched to a gene: 7. In DNA form, the CDR3 reads TGTGCCAGCAGCTTAGAGTGGCGGGGGGGCATTGAGCAGTTCTTC. The encoded protein is CASSLEWRGGIEQFF.

The V gene is TRBV6-2 or TRBV6-3, the J gene TRBJ1-5; 7 bases are a match to TRBD1. CDR1 and CDR2 from the germline V gene are MNHEY and SVGEGT. The J segment lost 7 bases and the V segment lost 0 bases, leaving 9 bases of the junction unmatched. The CDR3 is made up of 16 amino acids. CDR3: CASSYSSGRGEQPQHF. The CDR3 nucleotides read TGTGCCAGCAGTTACTCGTCAGGCAGGGGGGAACAGCCCCAGCATTTT.

The chain recombines TRBV10-1 with TRBJ1-5; 7 positions agree with TRBD1. Germline V gene data show CDR1 as WNHNN and CDR2 as SYGVQD (reference sequence). This CDR3 has 14 amino acids. The trim removed 7 bases at V and 1 base at J, leaving 4 bases unmatched. CDR3 sequence reads: CASTPGQSNQPQHF. The CDR3 DNA reads TGCGCCAGCACCCCGGGACAGAGCAATCAGCCCCAGCATTTT.

This chain connects TRBV10-3 to TRBJ1-5, with 7 positions matching TRBD1. Losses at the gene ends were 10 bases for V and 3 bases for J; bases not matched to a gene: 9. CDR3 length: 14 amino acids. Germline V gene data show CDR1 as ENHRY and CDR2 as SYGVKD. The CDR3 nucleotides read TGTGCCACCAGCCTGACAGGGACCAATCAGCCCCAGCATTTT. It codes for CATSLTGTNQPQHF.

The V and J genes are TRBV2 and TRBJ1-2, with a possible D match to TRBD1 (5 bases). The germline V gene encodes CDR1 SNHLY and CDR2 FYNNEI. The V end was cut by 1 base, the J end by 4 bases, with 13 bases between. The CDR3 contains 15 residues. CDR3 residues: CASSEGQSISYGYTF. Here the CDR3 DNA reads TGTGCCAGCAGTGAAGGACAGAGTATCAGCTATGGCTACACCTTC.

The CDR3 spells CSASYRESPLGYTF. DNA of the CDR3: TGCAGTGCTAGTTACAGGGAAAGTCCGCTCGGCTACACCTTC. The V call is TRBV20-1, the J call TRBJ1-2; weak D call: TRBD1 (6 bases). The length of the CDR3 is 14 residues. Germline V gives CDR1 DFQATT, CDR2 SNEGSKA (reference sequence). Trimming removed 3 bases from V and 8 bases from J, with 19 bases in between.

This clone has a single count. The J gene is TRBJ1-1, the V gene TRBV28, with 12 bases that match TRBD1. The ends lost 4 bases at V and 11 bases at J; junction bases unmatched: 8. CDR1 and CDR2 from the germline V gene are MDHEN and SYDVKM. CDR3 length: 14 residues. The CDR3 protein is CASSSSGTGGRAFF. The CDR3 DNA reads TGTGCCAGCAGTTCCTCCGGGACAGGGGGCCGGGCTTTCTTT. The complete variable domain, with remaining parts taken from reference TRBV28 and TRBJ1-1, reads DVKVTQSSRYLVKRTGEKVFLECVQDMDHENMFWYRQDPGLGLRLIYFSYDVKMKEKGDIPEGYSVSREKKERFSLILESASTNQTSMYLCASSSSGTGGRAFFGQGTRLTVV.

As for this clone: Other DNA sequences in the same sample also yield this CDR3. The chain carries TRBV24-1 and TRBJ2-7; the match to TRBD2 covers 13 bases. Germline assignment: CDR1 KGHDR and CDR2 SFDVKD. The CDR3 sequence is 15 residues long. The V gene end was trimmed by 3 bases and the J gene end by 4 bases; junction bases not matched to a gene: 2. The CDR3 protein is CATSDRTSGSYEQYF. The CDR3 DNA is TGTGCCACCAGTGATAGGACTAGCGGGAGTTACGAGCAGTACTTC.

The chain employs TRBV24-1 and TRBJ1-5; the D is unclear. Trimming pared 3 bases from V and 5 bases from J, leaving 10 bases between. CDR3 length: 14 residues. CDR1 KGHDR and CDR2 SFDVKD come from the germline V gene. The CDR3 loop reads CATSDAGRYQPQHF. CDR3 sequence (DNA): TGTGCCACCAGTGATGCAGGCAGATATCAGCCCCAGCATTTT.